This T cell receptor (beta chain) was profiled in a study of T cells after yellow fever vaccination (dated by TCRdb to 2018 to 2020). A note on the overall study: The SMART-Seq v4 Ultra Low Input RNA kit was used to prepare libraries from fractions with low cell numbers. To follow T-cell clones before and after primary and booster YFV17D yellow fever vaccination, bulk TCR alpha and beta repertoires were sequenced over time. Two healthy male donors made up the cohort, one aged 18 to 29 years and the other aged 30 to 40 years. Blood was collected at multiple timepoints before and after primary and secondary immunization, and bulk PBMC replicates and cell subsets were isolated.

Sequencer: Illumina NovaSeq 6000. TCR cDNA was made using 5'RACE template switching, a step that added a universal primer site and unique molecular identifiers. cDNA synthesis was primed from both the TCR alpha and TCR beta constant segments. Library amplification involved two PCR steps, and the second step added sample barcodes and sequencing adapters. Sequencing of libraries was done on Illumina HiSeq 2500 (2x100 bp) or NovaSeq (2x150 bp). The paper's processing steps were these. Demultiplexing of reads and collapsing into UMI consensus sequences were performed with MIGEC, and V(D)J alignment was carried out with MiXCR. Clonotypes responding to the vaccine were identified with edgeR on replicate PBMC samples, with the criteria of FDR below 0.01 and a log2 fold change above 5 up to day 15. Bulk clonotypes were assigned CD4 or CD8 identity according to which sequenced CD4 or CD8 repertoire held them at higher abundance. The public reads were run again by TCRdb, first through fastp at Q25 and then through MiXCR, and only productive beta chains were kept. Identical CDR3 protein sequences are pooled into one entry, listed with their most common genes and DNA. TCRdb's processing, not the study's, gives the V and J calls here. For this sample there are 200,000 to 250,000 distinct CDR3 sequences; 2.5% to 3.5% appear just once. The ten largest account for 3.2% of the sample.

Study-level results and caveats: FACS-sorted repertoires could contain abundant contaminating clonotypes from the bulk population, so computational filtering was required. The secondary T-cell response was weaker than the primary response but faster, peaking on day 5 instead of day 15. A small share of clonotypes occurred in both CD4 and CD8 compartments, likely arising from convergent recombination. Because the study included only a couple of donors, the extent to which the findings can be generalized is limited. After the booster, most clones that had expanded after primary vaccination were detected again (around 97% of CD4 and 88% of CD8), suggesting broad maintenance of memory.

The junction shows trimming of 2 bases on V and 12 bases on J, and the gene matches do not reach 8 bases of it. Inclusive of the bounding cysteine and phenylalanine, the CDR3 is 12 residues long. The sequence is cut down to CDR3 DNA, 36 bases in frame from base 1. Taken from the germline V gene (reference sequence), the CDR1 and CDR2 loops are GTSNPN and SVGIG. Notes on this clonotype: Its antigen is unknown. No base quality information exists; no much larger clone differs at one position.

The treatment or condition label on this specimen signifies: live attenuated yellow fever vaccine strain. A standard Ficoll-Paque protocol was used to isolate PBMCs from peripheral blood. Dynabeads CD4 and CD8 positive selection kits were used to isolate the CD4 and CD8 T-cell fractions. TriZol was used to extract RNA from bulk PBMCs, CD4 and CD8 fractions, and dextramer-positive and dextramer-negative fractions. The sequencing used CD4+ T cells sorted from PBMCs, collected 10 days after the yellow fever booster vaccination. This receptor chain uses TRBV30 and TRBJ2-5, and 8 junctional nucleotides match TRBD2. This clonotype originated in a young man who received the YFV17D yellow fever vaccine. The encoded CDR3 is CAWSSSGGTEYF. The DNA sequence is given as TGTGCCTGGAGTTCAAGCGGGGGCACCGAGTACTTC.